These 28 T cell receptor beta chains were all obtained from the same sample, sequenced in a study of vaccination effects on CD4 cells after COVID-19. These receptors are not linked to any known antigen. CD4+ T cells specific for antigen were expanded with viral peptide pools by the ViraFEST assay before sequencing. Following 10 days of culture, CD4+ T cells were isolated. Sequencing was performed with immunoSEQ multiplex PCR; in TCRdb, only in-frame clones are kept and a portion is missing. The sample has tens of thousands of clones, around 80% seen once. This material consisted of CD4+ T cells from PBMCs cultured with HCoV-229E spike peptides, taken before COVID-19 vaccination. The origin of the receptors is a human donor who received a COVID-19 vaccine.

This clone showed up just once. This chain connects TRBV28 to TRBJ1-2; D is unclear. V lost 2 bases and J 4 bases, leaving 8 bases between the germline ends. The CDR3 length is 13 residues. Looked up from germline, CDR1 is MDHEN and CDR2 is SYDVKM. Here the CDR3 reads CASSLPGSYGYTF. Here the CDR3 DNA reads TGTGCCAGCAGTTTACCGGGGAGCTATGGCTACACCTTC.

The chain employs TRBV11-1 and TRBJ2-1, with 7 nucleotides matching TRBD1. V lost 5 bases and J lost 4; bases outside the gene matches: 11. This CDR3 region has 16 residues. Germline V CDR1 and CDR2: SGHAT, FQDESV (reference sequence). The CDR3 is CASSKGLGQKYNEQFF. CDR3 coding DNA: TGTGCCAGCAGCAAGGGATTGGGACAGAAGTACAATGAGCAGTTCTTC. Using reference TRBV11-1 and TRBJ2-1 for the parts outside the CDR3, the full variable domain is EAEVAQSPRYKITEKSQAVAFWCDPISGHATLYWYRQILGQGPELLVQFQDESVVDDSQLPKDRFSAERLKGVDSTLKIQPAELGDSAMYLCASSKGLGQKYNEQFFGPGTRLTVL.

The chain links TRBV6-6 to TRBJ2-5; D is unresolved. Between the trimmed V and J ends, which lost 5 bases and 7 bases, there was a span of 11 bases. The CDR3 is 12 amino acids. Germline values: CDR1 MNHNY, CDR2 SVGAGI (reference sequence). The CDR3 DNA sequence: TGTGCCAGCAGTCCGCGCATTGGGACCCAGTACTTC. It specifies CASSPRIGTQYF.

This chain uses TRBV2 with TRBJ1-1; TRBD1 aligns across 8 bases. Germline CDR1 is SNHLY and CDR2 is FYNNEI. The trim removed 4 bases at V and 6 bases at J, leaving 4 bases unmatched. This CDR3 contains 13 residues. CDR3 coding DNA: TGTGCCAGCAGTGGGAGACAGGGGTCTGAAGCTTTCTTT. This encodes CASSGRQGSEAFF.

The chain employs TRBV10-2 and TRBJ2-7; TRBD2 agrees at 11 bases. The ends lost 7 bases at V and 7 bases at J; junction bases unmatched: 9. CDR3 length equals 14 residues. The germline CDR1 and CDR2 sequences are WSHSY and SAAADI. The CDR3 DNA follows: TGCGCCAGCAACCTTAGCGGGGGGGCCGGGGAGCAGTACGTC. It translates to CASNLSGGAGEQYV.

The rearrangement uses TRBV3-1 (or the pseudogene TRBV3-2) and TRBJ2-7; perhaps D is TRBD1 or TRBD2 (6 bases each). CDR3 length equals 19 residues. Trimming took 6 bases from V and 1 from J, leaving 28 bases between them. Germline V gene data show CDR1 as LGHDT and CDR2 as YNNKEL (reference sequence). Here the CDR3 DNA reads TGTGCCAGCAGTCAAATGAGGGGGGCAGGGGCGGGCATATCCTACGAGCAGTACGTC. Translation gives CASSQMRGAGAGISYEQYV.

The V call is TRBV18, the J call TRBJ2-5, with TRBD1 as a possible D gene (6 bases). In germline, CDR1 is KGHSH, CDR2 LQKENI. The CDR3 contains 16 residues. With 3 bases removed from V and 0 bases from J, the gap between germline ends came to 14 bases. DNA of the CDR3: TGTGCCAGCTCACCGGGAGACAGGTCTTACCAAGAGACCCAGTACTTC. Protein: CASSPGDRSYQETQYF.

J is TRBJ1-1 and V is TRBV18; 7 bases align to TRBD1. The CDR3 totals 14 residues. The V segment lost 6 bases and the J segment 1 base; nucleotides outside the gene matches: 5. Looked up from germline, CDR1 is KGHSH and CDR2 is LQKENI. The DNA of the CDR3 is TGTGCCAGCTCTCGACAGGGCCCGAACACTGAAGCTTTCTTT. Its protein product is CASSRQGPNTEAFF.

The V call is TRBV24-1, the J call TRBJ2-1; D may be TRBD2 (7 bases). The germline V and J ends were trimmed by 2 bases and 2 bases, with 9 bases remaining between them. CDR3 length equals 15 residues. Germline values: CDR1 KGHDR, CDR2 SFDVKD. In DNA form, the CDR3 reads TGTGCCACCAGTGATTGGGGGGGGCCCTACAATGAGCAGTTCTTC. Protein product: CATSDWGGPYNEQFF.

The chain recombines TRBV15 with TRBJ2-1; TRBD2 agrees at 7 bases. CDR1 is LNHNV, CDR2 YYDKDF, per germline (reference sequence). CDR3 size: 13 residues. V gave up 8 bases and J gave up 3 bases; unmatched junction bases: 4. The CDR3 protein is CATRTGGYNEQFF. In DNA form, the CDR3 reads TGTGCCACCCGAACGGGGGGCTACAATGAGCAGTTCTTC.

V is TRBV5-1 and J is TRBJ1-1; D might be TRBD1 (5 bases). The CDR3 is 16 residues long. The V end lost 0 bases, the J end lost 0 bases, and 12 bases lay between the germline ends. Germline V gives CDR1 SGHRS, CDR2 YFSETQ. The CDR3 is CASSLVQAYMNTEAFF. The CDR3 DNA follows: TGCGCCAGCAGCTTGGTACAGGCGTACATGAACACTGAAGCTTTCTTT.

V usage is TRBV5-8 and J usage is TRBJ2-3; the D gene is possibly TRBD2 (5 bases). Germline V gene data show CDR1 as SGHTS and CDR2 as YDEGEE. This CDR3 is 15 amino acids long. V gave up 2 bases and J gave up 0 bases, with 10 bases separating them. In nucleotides, the CDR3 is TGTGCCAGCAGCTTAGGACTGGAAAGCACAGATACGCAGTATTTT. It translates to CASSLGLESTDTQYF.

The V gene is TRBV2, the J gene TRBJ1-3; tentatively, D is TRBD1 (6 bases). Germline V gene lookup returns CDR1 SNHLY and CDR2 FYNNEI. This CDR3 has 13 residues. The ends were cut back, 4 bases at V and 8 bases at J, with 12 bases in the middle. CDR3 nucleotides: TGTGCCAGCAGTGGAGTGGGGGCGGACACCATATATTTT. Residues: CASSGVGADTIYF. Based on the CDR3 plus reference TRBV2 and TRBJ1-3, the full variable domain is EPEVTQTPSHQVTQMGQEVILRCVPISNHLYFYWYRQILGQKVEFLVSFYNNEISEKSEIFDDQFSVERPDGSNFTLKIRSTKLEDSAMYFCASSGVGADTIYFGEGSWLTVV.

The gene calls are TRBV19 and TRBJ1-2, with 7 bases aligning to TRBD1. The CDR3 is 14 amino acids. V dropped 2 bases and J dropped 7; count of bases not matched to a gene: 7. In germline, CDR1 is LNHDA, CDR2 SQIVND (reference sequence). The DNA for the CDR3 is TGTGCCAGTAGTATATCGAGGGGGCGTTTTGGCTACACCTTC. Its translation: CASSISRGRFGYTF.

There are a few counts of this clone. The CDR3 loop is CATSDPDRGRTGELFF. In DNA, the CDR3 is TGTGCCACCAGTGACCCCGACAGGGGGCGCACCGGGGAGCTGTTTTTT. This chain links TRBV24-1 with TRBJ2-2, with TRBD1 identical over 10 bases. The germline V gene has CDR1 KGHDR and CDR2 SFDVKD. Trimming took 4 bases from V and 4 from J; bases not matched to a gene: 5. The CDR3 length is 16 residues.

This clone was observed a single time. The chain carries TRBV3-1 (or the pseudogene TRBV3-2) and TRBJ2-5, with D uncertain. The CDR3 has 12 residues. V was clipped by 3 bases and J by 4 bases, with 6 bases between them. Germline V CDR1 and CDR2: LGHDT, YNNKEL (reference sequence). As DNA, the CDR3 is TGTGCCAGCAGCCAGGCAGGAGAGACCCAGTACTTC. Amino acid sequence: CASSQAGETQYF.

The chain carries TRBV5-1 and TRBJ2-1; 7 bases line up with TRBD2. J gave up 7 bases and V 2 bases, and 9 bases lay outside the gene matches. The germline V gene encodes CDR1 SGHRS and CDR2 YFSETQ. CDR3 size: 15 residues. CDR3 nucleotides: TGCGCCAGCAGCTTTATGAGCGGGGCTGGAAATGAGCAGTTCTTC. It specifies CASSFMSGAGNEQFF.

The CDR3 spells CASSPHISMNTEAFF. CDR3 nucleotides: TGTGCCAGCAGCCCCCATATCAGCATGAACACTGAAGCTTTCTTT. The chain recombines TRBV7-3 with TRBJ1-1; D is unresolved. CDR3 length: 15 residues. With 5 bases removed from V and 0 bases from J, the gap between germline ends came to 13 bases. Germline CDR1 and CDR2: SGHTA and FQGTGA.

The V gene is TRBV5-1, the J gene TRBJ2-2; TRBD1 matches 9 bases. The CDR3 has 16 amino acids. In germline, CDR1 is SGHRS, CDR2 YFSETQ. The V gene end was trimmed by 4 bases and the J gene end by 1 base; junction bases not matched to a gene: 5. The CDR3 nucleotides read TGCGCCAGCAGCAGGGACAGGGCTCAGAACACCGGGGAGCTGTTTTTT. Translation gives CASSRDRAQNTGELFF.

The chain combines TRBV11-2 with TRBJ2-5, with 15 bases matching TRBD2. Trimming at V came to 4 bases and at J to 5 bases, leaving 14 bases not matched to a gene. CDR1 SGHAT and CDR2 FQNNGV come from the germline V gene. The CDR3 length is 19 residues. The CDR3 region has the DNA TGTGCCAGCAGCTCTTACCCGGGACTAGCGGGGGGCGGGAGGGAGACCCAGTACTTC. Encoded protein: CASSSYPGLAGGGRETQYF.

This rearrangement joins TRBV6-5 to TRBJ1-2; no reliable D call. V was pared by 6 bases and J by 7 bases, with 12 bases between. Germline CDR1 and CDR2: MNHEY and SVGAGI. The CDR3 sequence is 12 residues long. This CDR3 is CASRAQAPGYTF. The CDR3 DNA sequence: TGTGCCAGCAGGGCCCAAGCACCTGGCTACACCTTC.

The rearrangement uses TRBV3-1 (or the pseudogene TRBV3-2) and TRBJ2-7, with 10 bases identical to TRBD2. CDR1 is LGHDT, CDR2 YNNKEL, per germline (reference sequence). This CDR3 contains 15 residues. The V segment lost 5 bases and the J segment 5 bases; nucleotides outside the gene matches: 9. The CDR3 sequence is CASSGGAGGINEQYV. CDR3 bases: TGTGCCAGCAGCGGCGGAGCGGGGGGGATCAACGAGCAGTACGTC.

The gene calls are TRBV30 and TRBJ1-2, with D tentatively TRBD1 (6 bases). CDR3 length equals 15 residues. Germline assignment: CDR1 GTSNPN and CDR2 SVGIG (reference sequence). V lost 0 bases and J lost 4, with 15 bases in between. CDR3 nucleotide sequence: TGTGCCTGGAGTGTAACAGGGTGGGACCTCTATGGCTACACCTTC. Protein sequence: CAWSVTGWDLYGYTF.

The chain uses TRBV9 and TRBJ1-2; D not resolved. Germline loops: CDR1 SGDLS, CDR2 YYNGEE. This CDR3 is 15 amino acids long. V was clipped by 0 bases and J by 2 bases, with 11 bases between them. DNA of the CDR3: TGTGCCAGCAGCGTAGATTTACGAAACAACTATGGCTACACCTTC. Protein sequence: CASSVDLRNNYGYTF.

The J gene is TRBJ1-1, the V gene TRBV5-1, with D tentatively TRBD1 (5 bases). The CDR3 contains 15 residues. V gave up 0 bases and J gave up 5 bases, with 14 bases separating them. Per germline, CDR1 SGHRS and CDR2 YFSETQ. This chain's CDR3 is CASSLERGWDTEAFF. DNA of the CDR3: TGCGCCAGCAGCTTGGAACGGGGGTGGGATACTGAAGCTTTCTTT.

CDR3 loop: CASSQGDRESQPQHF. Here the CDR3 DNA reads TGCGCCAGCAGCCAAGGAGACAGGGAATCCCAGCCCCAGCATTTT. The V call is TRBV4-1, the J call TRBJ1-5, with 7 positions matching TRBD1. The germline V gene has CDR1 MGHRA and CDR2 YSYEKL. The CDR3 runs 15 residues. V gave up 1 base and J gave up 7 bases; unmatched junction bases: 7.

The chain employs TRBV21-1 and TRBJ2-1; the D call in the table, TRBD2, was not verified against the DNA. TRBV21-1 counts as a pseudogene. The length of the CDR3 is 13 residues. DNA for the CDR3: TGTGCCAGCAGCAAAGCGCGGGCGGATGAGCAGTTCTTC. This codes for CASSKARADEQFF.

The chain recombines TRBV19 with TRBJ2-5; the match to TRBD1 covers 11 bases. J lost 6 bases, V lost 5 bases, and 8 bases had no gene match. Germline CDR1 LNHDA, CDR2 SQIVND (reference sequence). This CDR3 is 15 amino acids long. In DNA, the CDR3 is TGTGCCAGTAGTCCAAGGACAGGGGGCAAGAAGACCCAGTACTTC. Translating it yields CASSPRTGGKKTQYF.